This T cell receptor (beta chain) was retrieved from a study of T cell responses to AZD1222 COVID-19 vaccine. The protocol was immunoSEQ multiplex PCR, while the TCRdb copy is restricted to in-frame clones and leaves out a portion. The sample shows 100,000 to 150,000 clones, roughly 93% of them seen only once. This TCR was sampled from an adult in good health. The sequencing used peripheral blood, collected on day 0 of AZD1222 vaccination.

The CDR3 here is CASSQVRLAGVNEQFF. CDR3 in DNA: TGCGCCAGCAGCCAAGTAAGGCTAGCGGGAGTTAATGAGCAGTTCTTC. This chain joins TRBV4-1 and TRBJ2-1, with 10 bases aligning to TRBD2. The CDR3 is 16 amino acids. V shed 1 base and J 7 bases; nucleotides not matched to a gene: 7. Germline CDR1 MGHRA, CDR2 YSYEKL.